The sequence of this T cell receptor beta chain was determined in a study of T cell repertoires in cytomegalovirus infection. Notes on this clonotype: Its specificity is not known.

MiXCR, applied by TCRdb to the reads, yields one record per CDR3 protein. The repertoire consists of a few hundred thousand distinct CDR3 sequences, with 15% to 20% occurring once and the leading ten covering 7.5% to 9%. The study, taken as a whole, reports: The ex vivo response was dominated by HLA-C-restricted CMV-specific TCR beta clonotypes.

Germline CDR1 reads MDHEN; CDR2 reads SYDVKM. There are 14 residues in the CDR3. Germline trimming cut 7 bases from V and 8 bases from J; bases unmatched to any gene: 9. The chain recombines TRBV28 with TRBJ1-4; TRBD1 agrees at 8 bases. This receptor was obtained from a human donor in good health (CMV status not recorded). Some clones in this sample may be carry-over from other donors' samples. Specimen: PBMCs. CDR3 protein: CASISGGGLEKLFF. The CDR3 coding sequence is TGTGCCAGCATTTCAGGGGGCGGACTCGAAAAACTGTTTTTT.